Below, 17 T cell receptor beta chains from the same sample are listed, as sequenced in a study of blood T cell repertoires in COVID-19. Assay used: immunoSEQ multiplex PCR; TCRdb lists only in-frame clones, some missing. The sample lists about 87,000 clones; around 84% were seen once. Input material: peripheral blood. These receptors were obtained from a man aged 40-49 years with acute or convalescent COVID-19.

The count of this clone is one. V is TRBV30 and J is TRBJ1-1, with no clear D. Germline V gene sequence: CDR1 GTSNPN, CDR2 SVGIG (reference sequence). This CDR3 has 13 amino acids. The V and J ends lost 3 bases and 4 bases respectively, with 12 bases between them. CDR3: CAWSRGGSTEAFF. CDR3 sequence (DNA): TGTGCCTGGAGCCGGGGAGGTTCCACTGAAGCTTTCTTT.

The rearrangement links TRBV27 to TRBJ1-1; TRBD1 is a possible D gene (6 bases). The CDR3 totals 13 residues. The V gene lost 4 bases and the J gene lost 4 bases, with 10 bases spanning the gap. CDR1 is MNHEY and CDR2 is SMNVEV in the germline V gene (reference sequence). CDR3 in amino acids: CASSYRGGTEAFF. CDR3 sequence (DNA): TGTGCCAGCAGTTATAGGGGGGGCACTGAAGCTTTCTTT.

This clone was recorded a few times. The CDR3 nucleotides read TGTGCCAGCAGCTTAGACGGTGCGGGAATGGGCACTGAAGCTTTCTTT. Residues: CASSLDGAGMGTEAFF. V usage is TRBV7-3 and J usage is TRBJ1-1; the D is unclear. CDR1 and CDR2 from the germline V gene are SGHTA and FQGTGA. Trimming shortened V by 2 bases and J by 4 bases, and 17 bases separated the two germline ends. This CDR3 comprises 16 residues.

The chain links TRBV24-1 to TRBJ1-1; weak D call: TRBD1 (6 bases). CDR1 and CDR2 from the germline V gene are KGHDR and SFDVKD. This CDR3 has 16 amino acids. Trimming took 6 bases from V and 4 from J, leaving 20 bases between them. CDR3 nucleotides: TGTGCCACCAGTCGTTCAGGGGTTAAGATGCGCACTGAAGCTTTCTTT. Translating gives CATSRSGVKMRTEAFF.

The CDR3 region has the DNA TGTGCCATCAGTGAGTCGGGGCAGGGTAATGAAAAACTGTTTTTT. Translated: CAISESGQGNEKLFF. The V and J genes are TRBV10-3 and TRBJ1-4, with D tentatively TRBD1 (5 bases). The CDR3 is made up of 15 amino acids. Deletions cut 0 bases from V and 4 bases from J, with 9 bases between. CDR1 is ENHRY, CDR2 SYGVKD, per germline.

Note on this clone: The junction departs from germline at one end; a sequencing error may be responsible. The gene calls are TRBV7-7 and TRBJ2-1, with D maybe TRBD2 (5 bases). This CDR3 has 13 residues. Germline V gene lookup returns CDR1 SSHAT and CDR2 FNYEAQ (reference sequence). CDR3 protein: CASSLIGGRQQFF. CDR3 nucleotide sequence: TGTGCTAGCAGCTTAATCGGAGGCAGGCAGCAGTTCTTC.

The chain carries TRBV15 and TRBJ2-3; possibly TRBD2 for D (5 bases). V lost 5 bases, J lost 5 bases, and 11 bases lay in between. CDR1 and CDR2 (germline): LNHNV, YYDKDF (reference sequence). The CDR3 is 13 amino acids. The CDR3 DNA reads TGTGCCACCAGCGCCGGACTGGGAGATACGCAGTATTTT. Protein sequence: CATSAGLGDTQYF.

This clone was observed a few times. The CDR3 is CASSSLIFTGDTGELFF. The CDR3 bases are TGTGCCAGCAGCTCGCTTATCTTTACAGGGGACACCGGGGAGCTGTTTTTT. This chain joins TRBV11-3 and TRBJ2-2, with 7 bases lining up with TRBD1. J was trimmed by 3 bases and V by 4 bases; bases with no gene match: 11. CDR1 is SGHNT, CDR2 YENEEA, per germline. The CDR3 has 17 amino acids.

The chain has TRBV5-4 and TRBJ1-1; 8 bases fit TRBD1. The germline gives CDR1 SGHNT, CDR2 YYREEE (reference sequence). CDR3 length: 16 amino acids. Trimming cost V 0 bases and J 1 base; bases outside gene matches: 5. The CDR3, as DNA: TGTGCCAGCAGCTTGGGACCAGACAGGGGGAACACTGAAGCTTTCTTT. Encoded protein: CASSLGPDRGNTEAFF.

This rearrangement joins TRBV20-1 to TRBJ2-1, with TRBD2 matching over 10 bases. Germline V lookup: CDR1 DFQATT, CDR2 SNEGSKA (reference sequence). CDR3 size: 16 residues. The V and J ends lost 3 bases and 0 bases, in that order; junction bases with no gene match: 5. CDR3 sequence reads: CSASRAGGSSYNEQFF. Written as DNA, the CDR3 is TGCAGTGCTAGTCGAGCGGGGGGGAGCTCCTACAATGAGCAGTTCTTC.

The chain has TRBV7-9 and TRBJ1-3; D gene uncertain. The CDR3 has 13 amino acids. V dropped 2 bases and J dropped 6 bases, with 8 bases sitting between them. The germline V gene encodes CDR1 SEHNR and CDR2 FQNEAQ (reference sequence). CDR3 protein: CASSLNTENTIYF. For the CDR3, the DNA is TGTGCCAGCAGCTTAAATACTGAAAACACCATATATTTT.

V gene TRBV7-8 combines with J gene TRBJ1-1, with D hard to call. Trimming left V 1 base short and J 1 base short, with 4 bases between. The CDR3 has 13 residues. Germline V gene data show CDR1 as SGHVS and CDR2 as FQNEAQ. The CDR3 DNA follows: TGTGCCAGCAGCTTAGGTCAGAACACTGAAGCTTTCTTT. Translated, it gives CASSLGQNTEAFF.

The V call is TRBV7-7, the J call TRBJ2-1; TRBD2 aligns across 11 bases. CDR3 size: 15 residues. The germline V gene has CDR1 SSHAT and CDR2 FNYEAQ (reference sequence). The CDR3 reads CASSWGLADNNEQFF. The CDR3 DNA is TGTGCTAGCTCCTGGGGACTAGCGGATAACAATGAGCAGTTCTTC.

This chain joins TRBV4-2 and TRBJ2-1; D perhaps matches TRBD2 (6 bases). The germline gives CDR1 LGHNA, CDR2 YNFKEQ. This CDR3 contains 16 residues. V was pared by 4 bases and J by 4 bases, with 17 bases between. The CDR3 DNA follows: TGTGCCAGCAGCCTCGCCGGCGGGACCCTTTACAATGAGCAGTTCTTC. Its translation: CASSLAGGTLYNEQFF.

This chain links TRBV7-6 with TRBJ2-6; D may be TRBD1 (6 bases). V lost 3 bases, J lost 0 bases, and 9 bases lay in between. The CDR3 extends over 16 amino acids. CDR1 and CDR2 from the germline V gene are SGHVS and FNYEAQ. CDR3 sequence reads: CASSFRGGSGANVLTF. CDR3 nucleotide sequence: TGTGCCAGCAGCTTTAGAGGGGGCTCTGGGGCCAACGTCCTGACTTTC.

CDR3 amino acids: CASTSDRGGTEAFF. The DNA for the CDR3 is TGTGCCAGCACTTCGGACAGGGGTGGCACTGAAGCTTTCTTT. The chain is built from TRBV6-6 and TRBJ1-1, with 9 bases fitting TRBD1. This CDR3 contains 14 residues. Trimming removed 7 bases from V and 4 bases from J; junction bases left unmatched: 7. The germline CDR1 and CDR2 sequences are MNHNY and SVGAGI (reference sequence).

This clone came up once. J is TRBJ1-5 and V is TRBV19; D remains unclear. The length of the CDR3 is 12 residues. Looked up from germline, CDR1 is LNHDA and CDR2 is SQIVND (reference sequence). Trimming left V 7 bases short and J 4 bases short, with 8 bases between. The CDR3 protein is CASTATNQPQHF. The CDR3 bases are TGTGCCAGTACCGCTACGAATCAGCCCCAGCATTTT.